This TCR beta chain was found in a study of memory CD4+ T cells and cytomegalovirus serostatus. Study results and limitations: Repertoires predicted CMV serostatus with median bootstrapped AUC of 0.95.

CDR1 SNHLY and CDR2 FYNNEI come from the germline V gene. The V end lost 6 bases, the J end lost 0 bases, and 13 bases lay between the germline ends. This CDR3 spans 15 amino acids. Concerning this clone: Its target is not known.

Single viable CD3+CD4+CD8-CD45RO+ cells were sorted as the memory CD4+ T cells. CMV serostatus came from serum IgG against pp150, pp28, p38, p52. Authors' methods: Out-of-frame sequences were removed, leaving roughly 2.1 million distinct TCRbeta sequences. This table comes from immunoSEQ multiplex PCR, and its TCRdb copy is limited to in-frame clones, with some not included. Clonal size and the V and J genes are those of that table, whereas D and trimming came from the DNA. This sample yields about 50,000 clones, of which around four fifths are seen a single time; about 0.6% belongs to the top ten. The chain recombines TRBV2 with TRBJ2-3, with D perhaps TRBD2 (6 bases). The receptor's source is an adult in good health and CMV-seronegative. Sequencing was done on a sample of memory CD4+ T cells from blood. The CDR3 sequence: CASSTLAGSTDTQYF. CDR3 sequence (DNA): TGTGCCAGCAGCACGTTGGCGGGGAGCACAGATACGCAGTATTTT.